This TCR beta chain was profiled in a study of blood T cell repertoires in COVID-19 (dated by TCRdb to the early 2020s). With regard to the full study: Collaborator samples came from the United States, Italy and Spain and covered acute and convalescent phases of COVID-19. The material from the prospective study consisted of cDNA or gDNA derived from T cells, B-cell-depleted T cells, or PBMCs. Sample metadata almost always included a de-identified subject ID, COVID-19 status, age in years and sex. A freely available public database, intended as a resource for researchers studying the immune response to SARS-CoV-2, is where the repertoires were released. HLA class I and class II types, where available, came from metadata supplied by the sample provider rather than from assay-based typing. The samples were drawn from the first 160 participants of the ongoing ImmuneRACE study and from more than 1,000 subjects provided by 6 global collaborators. Subjects who had been exposed to COVID-19, were actively infected with it, or had recovered from it provided the deeply sampled blood TCRbeta repertoires that made up the dataset. Beyond this particular receptor, the publication reports: The quantity of clinical and demographic metadata differed by source and by participant and was supplied without curation.

The immunoSEQ Assay, a bias-controlled multiplex PCR, was used to amplify TCRbeta CDR3 regions from genomic DNA. The study's own analysis went as follows. Nucleated cell counts per sample were estimated from amplification of reference gene primers within the assay. Sequence reads were collapsed and filtered to measure the absolute abundance of every unique TCRbeta CDR3 rearrangement. For each sample, productive Simpson clonality was calculated by taking the square root of Simpson's diversity index across productive rearrangements. TCRdb holds this immuneACCESS table with in-frame rearrangements only. Some clones are missing; in checked studies, unresolved V genes explain under half, and the rest has no known cause. The DNA was the basis for D and trimming; V, J and clone size are from that table. The sample records about 92,000 clones, around 85% of which are singletons. The top ten clones comprise about 17% of the sample.

In Seattle, one collaborating source enrolled patients while the infection was active and tracked those patients longitudinally over the course of disease. Whole blood was collected in K2EDTA tubes by collaborating institutions according to the institutions' own protocols. For TCRbeta analysis, collaborator samples were shipped as frozen whole blood, as isolated PBMCs, or as DNA extracted from either sample type. With respect to this clone: The clone's antigen remains unknown. No much larger clone exists at a distance of one base, and base qualities are not known.

Sample: peripheral blood. The TCR sequence derives from a woman aged 55-70 years with COVID-19, enrolled during active disease.

The sequenced DNA: TGCAGCGCTCTGACTAGCGGGGGCCCTAGCACAGATACGCAGTATTTT. Its translation is CSALTSGGPSTDTQYF. The rearranged chain carries TRBV29-1 and TRBJ2-3, with 12 bases in between that match TRBD2. From cysteine to phenylalanine, the CDR3 is 16 amino acids long. The sequence is cut down to CDR3 DNA, 48 bases in frame from base 1. CDR1 and CDR2, looked up from the germline V gene, are SQVTM and ANQGSEA. V and J are trimmed by 7 bases and 0 bases, and the gene matches miss 8 bases of the junction.